Shown below are 10 T cell receptor beta chains from a single sample sequenced in a study of T-cell reconstitution after alpha-beta-depleted transplantation in children. This sample's TCRbeta library carried unique molecular identifier barcodes. Each CDR3 protein is one row after TCRdb ran MiXCR on the PCR reads. This sample has roughly 180,000 distinct CDR3 sequences, with roughly 15% found just once. This specimen was PBMCs from the stem cell graft donor, taken from the stem cell graft. These receptors were collected from a human donor who donated a stem cell graft to a child with acute lymphoblastic leukemia.

This clonotype was seen many times. The rearrangement joins TRBV28 to TRBJ1-1; 7 nucleotides agree with TRBD1. V lost 6 bases and J lost 1; bases outside the gene matches: 5. This CDR3 comprises 14 residues. CDR1 MDHEN and CDR2 SYDVKM come from the germline V gene. The CDR3 loop reads CASSQGGRNTEAFF. In DNA, the CDR3 is TGTGCCAGCAGCCAGGGGGGGCGGAACACTGAAGCTTTCTTT.

The rearrangement links TRBV19 to TRBJ2-1; D possibly corresponds to TRBD2 (6 bases). The germline gives CDR1 LNHDA, CDR2 SQIVND (reference sequence). Trimming stripped 10 bases from V and 9 bases from J, with 25 bases between. CDR3 length: 15 amino acids. The CDR3 DNA sequence: TGTGCCACCCGAGTAGTCGGGACTGGGCGGGTTGAGCAGTTCTTC. Translating gives CATRVVGTGRVEQFF.

This clonotype turned up a few times. The CDR3 loop reads CASSLVRGGNQPQHF. The CDR3 region has the DNA TGTGCCAGCAGTTTGGTCCGAGGGGGTAATCAGCCCCAGCATTTT. The J gene is TRBJ1-5, the V gene TRBV12-3 or TRBV12-4; D perhaps matches TRBD1 (6 bases). CDR3 length: 15 amino acids. The V gene lost 3 bases and the J gene lost 4 bases, with 13 bases spanning the gap.

This clonotype has ten or more counts. The chain recombines TRBV7-6 with TRBJ2-2; 7 bases fit TRBD2. V was clipped by 3 bases and J by 2 bases; unmatched bases: 3. CDR1 SGHVS and CDR2 FNYEAQ come from the germline V gene. There are 15 residues in the CDR3. The CDR3 DNA follows: TGTGCCAGCAGCTTCCTAGCGGACAACACCGGGGAGCTGTTTTTT. The encoded protein is CASSFLADNTGELFF.

In this sample, this clonotype turned up many times. This chain connects TRBV12-3 or TRBV12-4 to TRBJ2-1; no firm D call. Deletions cut 7 bases from V and 5 bases from J, with 12 bases between. This CDR3 spans 13 amino acids. The CDR3 DNA is TGTGCCAGCACCGCGATTCGGCACAATGAGCAGTTCTTC. Protein: CASTAIRHNEQFF.

The V call is TRBV19, the J call TRBJ1-2, with D perhaps TRBD1 (5 bases). CDR1 and CDR2 (germline): LNHDA, SQIVND (reference sequence). This CDR3 is built from 14 residues. V shed 7 bases and J shed 3 bases, with 15 bases lying between them. The CDR3 loop reads CASTDEGKYYGYTF. The DNA for the CDR3 is TGTGCCAGTACCGACGAGGGGAAATACTATGGCTACACCTTC.

This clonotype was detected a few times. The genes are TRBV7-9 and TRBJ2-5; TRBD2 is a possible D gene (6 bases). V shed 4 bases and J shed 1 base, with 13 bases lying between them. The CDR3 length is 15 residues. The V gene's germline CDR1 is SEHNR and CDR2 FQNEAQ (reference sequence). The CDR3 sequence is CASSSQTSLQETQYF. DNA of the CDR3: TGTGCCAGCAGCTCCCAGACTAGTCTCCAAGAGACCCAGTACTTC.

This clonotype has a count of ten or more. This chain joins TRBV4-2 and TRBJ1-5, with a tentative D call TRBD1 (6 bases). CDR3 size: 18 residues. V was clipped by 4 bases and J by 0 bases, with 19 bases between them. Germline V gene data show CDR1 as LGHNA and CDR2 as YNFKEQ. Here the CDR3 DNA reads TGTGCCAGCAGCCGGGAGGGGGGTCTCTGGGATAGCAATCAGCCCCAGCATTTT. Translating gives CASSREGGLWDSNQPQHF.

This clonotype appeared many times. The chain joins TRBV24-1 to TRBJ2-2; D remains ambiguous. The CDR3 runs 14 residues. Trimming took 3 bases from V and 6 from J, leaving 10 bases between them. The germline V gene has CDR1 KGHDR and CDR2 SFDVKD. Written as DNA, the CDR3 is TGTGCCACCAGTGATCCGGCTCACCCCGGGGAGCTGTTTTTT. This encodes CATSDPAHPGELFF.

This chain connects TRBV11-2 to TRBJ2-1, with 7 bases matching TRBD2. This CDR3 contains 17 residues. Germline V gene data show CDR1 as SGHAT and CDR2 as FQNNGV. J gave up 10 bases and V 6 bases, and 21 bases lay outside the gene matches. CDR3 in DNA: TGTGCCAGCAGACAATCGCTAGTAGCGGGTCTCCTTTCGGAGCAGTTCTTC. As protein: CASRQSLVAGLLSEQFF.